Included here is one T cell receptor (beta chain) sequence, with context. Its antigen is not identified. This entry belongs to a study of blood T cells in healthy people across ages. The study's findings and limits: Comparison with aged donors showed that long-lived donors had more naive CD4+ cells and higher diversity.

This CDR3 contains 13 residues. The germline CDR1 and CDR2 sequences are SGHNT and YENEEA. V was pared by 5 bases and J by 8 bases, with 7 bases of the junction left unmatched. Through a sample-barcoded 5' primer and a J-beta primer mix, a second PCR was run for roughly 7 to 12 cycles. The authors tagged each cDNA molecule using a template-switch adaptor with 12 random nucleotides. At least 2.5 million CDR3-containing paired-end reads were obtained per sample. TCRdb analysed the 5' RACE reads with MiXCR anew, one entry per CDR3 protein. Of around 780,000 distinct CDR3 sequences detected, approximately 60% appear once; the ten largest clones hold 25% to 30%.

The chain is built from TRBV11-3 and TRBJ1-2, with 8 bases fitting TRBD1. This TCR was recovered from a man between 35 and 55 years old in good health. Sequenced input: blood. CDR3 sequence (DNA): TGTGCCAGCAGCGGCGACAGGGGTGCAGGCTACACCTTC. Protein product: CASSGDRGAGYTF.